One T cell receptor beta chain is described in this entry. V lost 8 bases to trimming and J lost 6 bases; unmatched junction nucleotides: 8. This CDR3 region has 13 residues. Germline-derived CDR1 and CDR2 are SGHTA and FQGNSA. This entry is derived from a study of blood T cell repertoires in COVID-19. Study summary: Collection of acute and convalescent COVID-19 samples took place in the United States, Italy and Spain.

Per the original methods: Counts of nucleated cells, estimated from reference gene primer amplification, were obtained. The data were produced by immunoSEQ multiplex PCR, yet TCRdb's version contains in-frame clones alone and is incomplete. The DNA gave D and trimming, while V, J and clone size come from that table. The sample has 300,000 to 400,000 clones, 85% to 90% seen once. Sequenced material: peripheral blood. V usage is TRBV7-2 and J usage is TRBJ1-1; TRBD1 aligns across 8 bases. The clonotype comes from a woman between 65 and 79 years old with COVID-19, enrolled during active disease. The CDR3 protein is CASSRQGPSEAFF. CDR3 nucleotides: TGTGCCAGCTCCAGACAGGGGCCCTCTGAAGCTTTCTTT.